The 11 T cell receptor beta chains given below trace back to one sample, sequenced in a study of beta chain features in type 1 diabetes. The authors reverse transcribed all of the isolated RNA, so sequencing captured expressed TCRB transcripts. The protocol was immunoSEQ multiplex PCR, while the TCRdb copy is restricted to in-frame clones and leaves out a portion. Counted here are roughly 400,000 clones, around 15% occurring once; the ten biggest clones make up approximately 0.02%. The source material was naive CD4+ T cells from blood. These TCRs come from a woman aged 18-29 years in good health.

The V call is TRBV28, the J call TRBJ2-3, with D possibly being TRBD2 (6 bases). V was cut by 5 bases and J by 2 bases, with 14 bases left in between. The CDR3 has 15 residues. Germline assignment: CDR1 MDHEN and CDR2 SYDVKM. The chain's CDR3 is CASSAGTHITDTQYF. In DNA, the CDR3 is TGTGCCAGCAGTGCCGGGACTCATATCACAGATACGCAGTATTTT.

This clone was found a few times. The chain links TRBV9 to TRBJ2-1, with D maybe TRBD2 (5 bases). Germline V gene lookup returns CDR1 SGDLS and CDR2 YYNGEE. Trimming took 0 bases from V and 10 from J, leaving 14 bases between them. The CDR3 sequence is 14 residues long. Here the CDR3 DNA reads TGTGCCAGCAGCGTAGTAGGAGCGGACTTCGAGCAGTTCTTC. Translated: CASSVVGADFEQFF. Together with reference TRBV9 and TRBJ2-1, the CDR3 gives the full variable domain: DSGVTQTPKHLITATGQRVTLRCSPRSGDLSVYWYQQSLDQGLQFLIQYYNGEERAKGNILERFSAQQFPDLHSELNLSSLELGDSALYFCASSVVGADFEQFFGPGTRLTVL.

There are a few counts of this clone. The rearrangement joins TRBV10-3 to TRBJ2-7; D may be TRBD1 (5 bases). The germline CDR1 and CDR2 sequences are ENHRY and SYGVKD. This CDR3 region has 14 residues. V was cut by 3 bases and J by 1 base, with 10 bases left in between. CDR3 region: CAISDRVSSYEQYF. In DNA, the CDR3 is TGTGCCATCAGTGACAGGGTATCATCCTACGAGCAGTACTTC.

The sample holds a few counts of this clone. V is TRBV7-9 and J is TRBJ2-7; 8 bases agree with TRBD2. The germline V gene encodes CDR1 SEHNR and CDR2 FQNEAQ (reference sequence). Trimming took 5 bases from V and 1 from J; bases not matched to a gene: 7. There are 15 residues in the CDR3. In DNA, the CDR3 is TGTGCCAGCAGCCCGAGCGGGAGAGTTTCCTACGAGCAGTACTTC. Amino acid sequence: CASSPSGRVSYEQYF.

This clone was counted only a few times. The V gene is TRBV2, the J gene TRBJ2-1; TRBD2 aligns across 13 bases. Germline CDR1 reads SNHLY; CDR2 reads FYNNEI. The CDR3 spans 15 residues. Unmatched junction bases numbered 6, after V lost 4 bases and J lost 9 bases. The CDR3 region is CASSVETSGRSEQFF. The CDR3 DNA follows: TGTGCCAGCAGTGTCGAGACTAGCGGGAGGTCTGAGCAGTTCTTC.

V and J are TRBV28 and TRBJ2-7; TRBD2 might be the D (6 bases). V shed 4 bases and J shed 1 base, with 8 bases lying between them. Germline V lookup: CDR1 MDHEN, CDR2 SYDVKM. CDR3 size: 13 residues. The CDR3 region is CASSWGLSYEQYF. Written as DNA, the CDR3 is TGTGCCAGCAGTTGGGGACTTTCCTACGAGCAGTACTTC. Variable domain in full (rest from reference TRBV28 and TRBJ2-7): DVKVTQSSRYLVKRTGEKVFLECVQDMDHENMFWYRQDPGLGLRLIYFSYDVKMKEKGDIPEGYSVSREKKERFSLILESASTNQTSMYLCASSWGLSYEQYFGPGTRLTVT.

This clone has just a few counts. This chain joins TRBV7-3 and TRBJ1-5; D is perhaps TRBD1 (6 bases). The germline V gene encodes CDR1 SGHTA and CDR2 FQGTGA. Trimming left V 0 bases short and J 2 bases short, with 8 bases between. This CDR3 has 15 residues. CDR3: CASSLTGTRNQPQHF. In nucleotides, the CDR3 is TGTGCCAGCAGCTTAACCGGGACACGCAATCAGCCCCAGCATTTT.

V usage is TRBV28 and J usage is TRBJ1-2; D is ambiguous. The CDR3 loop spans 13 amino acids. V was pared by 7 bases and J by 2 bases, with 11 bases between. Germline CDR1 reads MDHEN; CDR2 reads SYDVKM. The CDR3 loop is CASTETENYGYTF. The CDR3 DNA reads as TGTGCCAGCACCGAGACGGAGAACTATGGCTACACCTTC.

The chain uses TRBV28 and TRBJ1-2; tentative D call: TRBD1 (6 bases). Germline values: CDR1 MDHEN, CDR2 SYDVKM. Trimming stripped 3 bases from V and 6 bases from J, with 11 bases between. This CDR3 has 13 amino acids. DNA of the CDR3: TGTGCCAGCAGTTTGTCACAGGGCCATGGCTACACCTTC. Its translation is CASSLSQGHGYTF.

This clone was picked up a small number of times. Other nucleotide sequences from this sample produce the same CDR3. V usage is TRBV18 and J usage is TRBJ1-2; 8 positions match TRBD1. After removal of 3 bases from V and 0 bases from J, the junction contained 0 bases not matched to a gene. Germline-derived CDR1 and CDR2 are KGHSH and LQKENI. This CDR3 spans 14 amino acids. The CDR3 nucleotides read TGTGCCAGCTCACCGGGACAGGCTAACTATGGCTACACCTTC. Its translation is CASSPGQANYGYTF.

This clone was observed a handful of times. The chain has TRBV7-2 and TRBJ2-6; D uncertain. The CDR3 sequence is 15 residues long. V was shortened by 3 bases and J by 0 bases, with 6 bases between the two germline ends. Germline values: CDR1 SGHTA, CDR2 FQGNSA. CDR3: CASSFPNSGANVLTF. The CDR3, as DNA: TGTGCCAGCAGCTTCCCAAACTCTGGGGCCAACGTCCTGACTTTC.